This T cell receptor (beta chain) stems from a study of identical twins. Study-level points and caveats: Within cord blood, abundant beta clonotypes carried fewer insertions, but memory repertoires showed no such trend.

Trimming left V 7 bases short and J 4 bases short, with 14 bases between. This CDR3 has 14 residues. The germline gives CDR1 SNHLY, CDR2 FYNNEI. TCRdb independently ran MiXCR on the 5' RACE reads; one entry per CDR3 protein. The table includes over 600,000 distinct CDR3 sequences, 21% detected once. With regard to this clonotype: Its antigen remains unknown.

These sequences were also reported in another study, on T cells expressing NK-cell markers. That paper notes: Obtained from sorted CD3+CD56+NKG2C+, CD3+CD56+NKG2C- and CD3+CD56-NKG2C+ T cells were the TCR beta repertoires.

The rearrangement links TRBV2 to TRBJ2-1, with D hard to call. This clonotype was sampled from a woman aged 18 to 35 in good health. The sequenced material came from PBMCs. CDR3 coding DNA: TGTGCCAGCACGATACCTTACAAGTACAATGAGCAGTTCTTC. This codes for CASTIPYKYNEQFF.